This note documents a single T cell receptor beta chain sequence. The antigen is not known. J gave up 3 bases and V 8 bases, and 7 bases lay outside the gene matches. This CDR3 is 13 amino acids long. Germline-derived CDR1 and CDR2 are MNHEY and SVGAGI. Uncontrolled infection, other autoimmune disease, pregnancy or lactation barred patients from enrollment. TCR beta CDR3 regions were amplified from RNA. During a first-round RT-PCR of the TCR CDR3, the HTBI primer set was used. TCRdb analysed the multiplex PCR reads with MiXCR anew, one entry per CDR3 protein. The sample shows nearly 750,000 distinct CDR3 sequences, 35% of them seen only once. This entry belongs to a study of T cells in Graves' hyperthyroidism and ophthalmopathy. Whole-study results and caveats: Most thyroid clonotypes expanded above 0.001 appeared in blood too.

The receptor comes from a woman aged 40 to 50 with Graves' hyperthyroidism. Sequenced input: blood. The V and J genes are TRBV6-5 and TRBJ2-7; 7 positions agree with TRBD1. The DNA of the CDR3 is TGTGCCAGCGCAACAGGGGCGATCTACGAGCAGTACTTC. It specifies CASATGAIYEQYF.